One sample yielded the 10 T cell receptor beta chains listed below, sequenced in a study of shared clonotypes between healthy human individuals. Assay used: immunoSEQ multiplex PCR; TCRdb lists only in-frame clones, some missing. The repertoire has 2.5 million or so clones, around 90% of them found once; the top ten carry roughly 0.14%. Sequenced: naive CD4+ T cells sorted from blood. Subset reported: CD45RA+ positively selected. The origin of the receptors is a young man in good health.

This chain joins TRBV5-6 and TRBJ2-7; TRBD1 matches at 8 bases. CDR1 SGHDT and CDR2 YYEEEE come from the germline V gene. The ends lost 0 bases at V and 0 bases at J; junction bases unmatched: 5. This CDR3 is 16 amino acids long. This CDR3 reads CASSLGTGGPSYEQYF. In DNA form, the CDR3 reads TGTGCCAGCAGCTTGGGTACAGGGGGTCCCTCCTACGAGCAGTACTTC. The whole variable domain, remainder taken from reference TRBV5-6 and TRBJ2-7, is DAGVTQSPTHLIKTRGQQVTLRCSPKSGHDTVSWYQQALGQGPQFIFQYYEEEERQRGNFPDRFSGHQFPNYSSELNVNALLLGDSALYLCASSLGTGGPSYEQYFGPGTRLTVT.

The V call is TRBV27, the J call TRBJ2-2, with 8 bases fitting TRBD2. Germline values: CDR1 MNHEY, CDR2 SMNVEV (reference sequence). Trimming took 2 bases from V and 4 from J; bases not matched to a gene: 6. This CDR3 comprises 16 residues. This chain's CDR3 is CASSLGGGRLTGELFF. CDR3 sequence (DNA): TGTGCCAGCAGTTTAGGCGGGGGGCGGCTCACCGGGGAGCTGTTTTTT.

The chain employs TRBV5-4 and TRBJ1-4; 11 positions match TRBD1. The V segment lost 0 bases and the J segment 12 bases; nucleotides outside the gene matches: 10. This CDR3 contains 16 residues. The germline CDR1 and CDR2 sequences are SGHNT and YYREEE (reference sequence). CDR3 in DNA: TGTGCCAGCAGCTTGGCCGGGACAGGGGGGACTGAGGAACTGTTTTTT. The encoded protein is CASSLAGTGGTEELFF. The whole variable domain, remainder taken from reference TRBV5-4 and TRBJ1-4, is ETGVTQSPTHLIKTRGQQVTLRCSSQSGHNTVSWYQQALGQGPQFIFQYYREEENGRGNFPPRFSGLQFPNYSSELNVNALELDDSALYLCASSLAGTGGTEELFFGSGTQLSVL.

This chain connects TRBV9 to TRBJ2-5; 10 nucleotides match TRBD2. The CDR3 covers 15 residues. Germline trimming cut 4 bases from V and 3 bases from J; bases unmatched to any gene: 6. Germline V lookup: CDR1 SGDLS, CDR2 YYNGEE. For the CDR3, the DNA is TGTGCCAGCAGCTCGAGCGGGAGGGCCGAAGAGACCCAGTACTTC. Translation gives CASSSSGRAEETQYF.

This chain uses TRBV6-5 with TRBJ2-3; D perhaps matches TRBD1 (6 bases). V shed 5 bases and J shed 2 bases, with 11 bases lying between them. Looked up from germline, CDR1 is MNHEY and CDR2 is SVGAGI. The CDR3 is made up of 14 amino acids. The CDR3 DNA is TGTGCCAGCAGTCGAGGACAGTCCACAGATACGCAGTATTTT. Residues: CASSRGQSTDTQYF.

The chain links TRBV5-1 to TRBJ2-7; D is possibly TRBD2 (7 bases). V lost 0 bases to trimming and J lost 1 base, with 14 bases between them. From germline, CDR1 is SGHRS and CDR2 YFSETQ. This CDR3 region has 16 residues. In DNA form, the CDR3 reads TGCGCCAGCAGCTTGGAGGGGCGGGGGACATCCTACGAGCAGTACTTC. Residues: CASSLEGRGTSYEQYF. Full variable domain (outside the CDR3, taken from reference TRBV5-1 and TRBJ2-7): KAGVTQTPRYLIKTRGQQVTLSCSPISGHRSVSWYQQTPGQGLQFLFEYFSETQRNKGNFPGRFSGRQFSNSRSEMNVSTLELGDSALYLCASSLEGRGTSYEQYFGPGTRLTVT.

The chain couples TRBV7-2 to TRBJ2-3; TRBD2 is a possible D gene (5 bases). Trimming removed 5 bases from V and 9 bases from J, with 15 bases in between. The CDR3 spans 13 residues. Looked up from germline, CDR1 is SGHTA and CDR2 is FQGNSA. The DNA of the CDR3 is TGTGCCAGCAGCGCGAATAGCGTGGGCACGCAGTATTTT. This translates into CASSANSVGTQYF.

On this clone: Other DNA variants within this sample encode the same CDR3. The chain links TRBV4-1 to TRBJ1-4, with 9 bases lining up with TRBD1. The germline CDR1 and CDR2 sequences are MGHRA and YSYEKL. The CDR3 loop spans 15 amino acids. V lost 1 base and J lost 4; bases outside the gene matches: 1. CDR3 region: CASSQGDRDNEKLFF. Here the CDR3 DNA reads TGCGCCAGCAGCCAAGGGGACAGGGATAATGAAAAACTGTTTTTT.

This chain joins TRBV2 and TRBJ1-1, with no clear D. This CDR3 comprises 13 residues. Trimming removed 7 bases from V and 0 bases from J, with 9 bases in between. The germline CDR1 and CDR2 sequences are SNHLY and FYNNEI. In DNA, the CDR3 is TGTGCCAGCATGAGGGAATTGAACACTGAAGCTTTCTTT. Its protein product is CASMRELNTEAFF.

V gene TRBV18 combines with J gene TRBJ2-7; the match to TRBD1 covers 9 bases. V lost 6 bases, J lost 3 bases, and 6 bases stayed unmatched. There are 14 residues in the CDR3. The germline gives CDR1 KGHSH, CDR2 LQKENI. The chain's CDR3 is CASSSGQGIYEQYF. Written as DNA, the CDR3 is TGTGCCAGCTCGTCGGGACAGGGTATCTACGAGCAGTACTTC. The variable domain in full, with the rest retrieved from reference TRBV18 and TRBJ2-7, is NAGVMQNPRHLVRRRGQEARLRCSPMKGHSHVYWYRQLPEEGLKFMVYLQKENIIDESGMPKERFSAEFPKEGPSILRIQQVVRGDSAAYFCASSSGQGIYEQYFGPGTRLTVT.